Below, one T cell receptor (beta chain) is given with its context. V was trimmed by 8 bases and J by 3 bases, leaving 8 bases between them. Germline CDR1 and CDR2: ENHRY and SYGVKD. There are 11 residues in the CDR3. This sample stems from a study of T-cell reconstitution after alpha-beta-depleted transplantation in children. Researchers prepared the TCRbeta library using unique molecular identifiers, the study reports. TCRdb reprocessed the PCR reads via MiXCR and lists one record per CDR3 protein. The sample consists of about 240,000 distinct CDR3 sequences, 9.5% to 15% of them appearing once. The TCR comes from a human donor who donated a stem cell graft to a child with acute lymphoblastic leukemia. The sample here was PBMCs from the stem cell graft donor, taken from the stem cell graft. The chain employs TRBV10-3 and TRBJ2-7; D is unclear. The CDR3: CAILRGYEQYF. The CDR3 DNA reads TGTGCCATCCTGCGAGGCTACGAGCAGTACTTC.